A single TCR beta chain is shown here with its context. The antigen remains unidentified. The same CDR3 arises from other DNA sequences in this sample as well. This specimen comes from a study of cytomegalovirus exposure and HLA in healthy donors. Study-level background: Across under 450 genotyped donors, 81% landed in the Caucasian-associated ancestry cluster.

Study-level findings and limits: Overall, around 150 TCR beta chains were annotated as cytomegalovirus-associated.

PCR amplification relied on 60 Vbeta primers (plus 13 Jbeta primers). The assay was immunoSEQ multiplex PCR, and TCRdb's table has in-frame clones only and misses some. The repertoire consists of roughly 150,000 clones, with roughly four fifths occurring once and the leading ten covering approximately 2.4%. Germline CDR1 is SGDLS and CDR2 is YYNGEE. V shed 0 bases, J shed 1 base, and the junction held 4 bases outside the gene matches. CDR3 length equals 15 residues. This TCR derives from a male donor in good health and CMV-seronegative. The chain couples TRBV9 to TRBJ2-7, with 7 bases lining up with TRBD2. Specimen: PBMCs. CDR3 coding DNA: TGTGCCAGCAGCGTAGCGGCGGGAGAATCCTACGAGCAGTACTTC. Translated, it gives CASSVAAGESYEQYF. Complete variable domain (other parts from reference TRBV9 and TRBJ2-7): DSGVTQTPKHLITATGQRVTLRCSPRSGDLSVYWYQQSLDQGLQFLIQYYNGEERAKGNILERFSAQQFPDLHSELNLSSLELGDSALYFCASSVAAGESYEQYFGPGTRLTVT.